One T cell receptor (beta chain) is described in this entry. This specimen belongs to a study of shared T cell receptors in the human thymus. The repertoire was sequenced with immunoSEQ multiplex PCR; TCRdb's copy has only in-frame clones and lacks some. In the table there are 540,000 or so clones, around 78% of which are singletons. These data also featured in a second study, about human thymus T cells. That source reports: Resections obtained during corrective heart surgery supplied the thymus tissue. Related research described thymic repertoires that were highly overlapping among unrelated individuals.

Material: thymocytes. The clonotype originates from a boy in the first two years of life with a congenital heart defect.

CDR3 sequence reads: CAISASRSTDTQYF. Here the CDR3 DNA reads TGTGCCATCTCGGCTAGCCGTAGCACAGATACGCAGTATTTT. The chain recombines TRBV28 with TRBJ2-3; D is possibly TRBD2 (5 bases). CDR3 size: 14 residues. The V end lost 10 bases, the J end lost 0 bases, and 14 bases lay between the germline ends. The germline V gene encodes CDR1 MDHEN and CDR2 SYDVKM. Filled out from reference TRBV28 and TRBJ2-3, the complete variable domain reads DVKVTQSSRYLVKRTGEKVFLECVQDMDHENMFWYRQDPGLGLRLIYFSYDVKMKEKGDIPEGYSVSREKKERFSLILESASTNQTSMYLCAISASRSTDTQYFGPGTRLTVL.